This record concerns one T cell receptor (beta chain) sequence. Per the germline V gene, CDR1 is MNHEY and CDR2 is SVGEGT. Losses at the gene ends were 4 bases for V and 4 bases for J; bases not matched to a gene: 11. This CDR3 spans 16 amino acids. This specimen belongs to a study of blood T cell repertoires in COVID-19. The wider study: Sites in the United States, Italy and Spain provided acute and convalescent COVID-19 samples. PBMCs, B-cell-depleted T cells, or T cells provided the cDNA or gDNA that made up the material.

As originally analysed: Reference gene primer amplification yielded estimated nucleated cell counts. Sequencing used immunoSEQ multiplex PCR; TCRdb keeps in-frame clones, though not all of them. V, J and clone size are taken as reported in that table, and D and trimming were inferred from the DNA itself. Of tens of thousands of clones in the sample, 65% to 85% are singletons; the top ten hold around 28%. The receptor comes from a human donor in a cohort sampled during active COVID-19. The chain links TRBV6-2 or TRBV6-3 to TRBJ2-5; 8 nucleotides line up with TRBD1. The source material was peripheral blood. CDR3 bases: TGTGCCAGCAGTTCCCCCTGGACAGGGTGGGGAGAGACCCAGTACTTC. This codes for CASSSPWTGWGETQYF.